The 9 T cell receptor beta chains listed next were all sequenced from one sample in a study of post-analysis software for immune sequencing data. Antigens for these TCRs are unknown. Whole-study findings and limits: Five TRBV segments, including TRBV5-6, TRBV5-1 and TRBV20-1, were more frequent in patients than controls.

Unique molecular identifiers were present in the TCR beta cDNA libraries. MiXCR was run by TCRdb on the PCR reads, yielding one entry per CDR3 protein. The sample carries around 770,000 distinct CDR3 sequences, 40% to 55% recorded once. Sequenced input: blood. The receptors come from a girl under 18 with multiple sclerosis.

This rearrangement joins TRBV5-1 to TRBJ2-3; unclear D gene. Germline V gene data show CDR1 as SGHRS and CDR2 as YFSETQ. Trimming left V 3 bases short and J 4 bases short, with 9 bases between. The CDR3 runs to 13 residues. CDR3 sequence: CASSSQRADTQYF. CDR3 DNA: TGCGCCAGCAGCTCACAACGGGCAGATACGCAGTATTTT.

CDR3 residues: CSVSDRYNEQFF. For the CDR3, the DNA is TGCAGCGTTTCGGACAGATACAATGAGCAGTTCTTC. The genes are TRBV29-1 and TRBJ2-1; possible D gene TRBD1, 6 bases. Trimming shortened V by 5 bases and J by 4 bases, and 9 bases separated the two germline ends. Germline V gene data show CDR1 as SQVTM and CDR2 as ANQGSEA. CDR3 length: 12 amino acids.

The chain links TRBV7-9 to TRBJ1-1, with 8 positions matching TRBD1. With V trimmed by 2 bases and J by 4 bases, 6 bases remained unmatched. CDR1 is SEHNR and CDR2 is FQNEAQ in the germline V gene (reference sequence). CDR3 length: 15 amino acids. Here the CDR3 DNA reads TGTGCCAGCAGCTTACCAGACAGGGGTACCACTGAAGCTTTCTTT. As protein: CASSLPDRGTTEAFF.

J is TRBJ2-1 and V is TRBV18; TRBD2 matches at 14 bases. Germline CDR1 KGHSH, CDR2 LQKENI. The ends lost 2 bases at V and 9 bases at J; junction bases unmatched: 6. CDR3 length: 16 residues. For the CDR3, the DNA is TGTGCCAGCTCACCATTCGGGACTAGCGGGAGTATTGAGCAGTTCTTC. The encoded protein is CASSPFGTSGSIEQFF.

There are a few counts of this clonotype. The V and J genes are TRBV10-3 and TRBJ2-7; unclear D gene. V dropped 5 bases and J dropped 0 bases, with 11 bases sitting between them. From germline, CDR1 is ENHRY and CDR2 SYGVKD. CDR3 size: 14 residues. The CDR3 loop is CAISHSIRSYEQYF. The CDR3 bases are TGTGCCATCAGTCACTCTATCCGCTCCTACGAGCAGTACTTC.

In its sample, this clonotype was seen many times. The chain employs TRBV12-3 or TRBV12-4 and TRBJ2-7; D ambiguous. The V gene lost 3 bases and the J gene lost 0 bases, with 9 bases spanning the gap. This CDR3 is built from 14 residues. CDR3 coding DNA: TGTGCCAGCAGTTTTGGCGCAGGCTCCTACGAGCAGTACTTC. It is translated as CASSFGAGSYEQYF.

V and J are TRBV7-2 and TRBJ2-7, with D possibly being TRBD2 (6 bases). The ends were cut back, 4 bases at V and 3 bases at J, with 16 bases in the middle. CDR1 SGHTA and CDR2 FQGNSA come from the germline V gene. This CDR3 has 15 amino acids. The CDR3 here is CASSSITGTFYEQYF. The CDR3 DNA follows: TGTGCCAGCAGCTCAATAACCGGGACTTTCTACGAGCAGTACTTC.

This clonotype was counted between two and nine times. This chain links TRBV6-5 with TRBJ1-4; 8 positions match TRBD1. This CDR3 region has 15 residues. Germline V gives CDR1 MNHEY, CDR2 SVGAGI. The junction had 6 bases not matched to a gene; V was cut back by 6 bases and J by 3 bases. CDR3 DNA: TGTGCCAGCAGAAGCCCGGGACAGGCTAATGAAAAACTGTTTTTT. Translation: CASRSPGQANEKLFF.

This sequence joins TRBV7-2 and TRBJ2-1; 9 bases map to TRBD2. Germline V gene lookup returns CDR1 SGHTA and CDR2 FQGNSA. The CDR3 covers 15 residues. Germline trimming cut 5 bases from V and 3 bases from J; bases unmatched to any gene: 5. Here the CDR3 reads CASSIEAGGYNEQFF. In DNA, the CDR3 is TGTGCCAGCAGCATAGAAGCGGGAGGCTACAATGAGCAGTTCTTC.